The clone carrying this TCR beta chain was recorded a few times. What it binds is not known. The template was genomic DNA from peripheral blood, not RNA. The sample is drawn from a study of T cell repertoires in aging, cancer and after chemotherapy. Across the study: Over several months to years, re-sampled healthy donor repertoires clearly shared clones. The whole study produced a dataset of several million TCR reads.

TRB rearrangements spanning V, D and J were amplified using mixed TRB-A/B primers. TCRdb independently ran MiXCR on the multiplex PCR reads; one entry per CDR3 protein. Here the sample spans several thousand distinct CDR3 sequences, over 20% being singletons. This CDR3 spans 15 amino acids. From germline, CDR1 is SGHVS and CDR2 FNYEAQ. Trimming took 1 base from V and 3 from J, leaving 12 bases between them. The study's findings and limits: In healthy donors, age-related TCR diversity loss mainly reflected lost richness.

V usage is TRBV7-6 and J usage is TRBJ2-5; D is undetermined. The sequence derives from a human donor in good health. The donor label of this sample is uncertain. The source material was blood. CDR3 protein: CASSLGFSQKETQYF. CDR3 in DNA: TGTGCCAGCAGCTTAGGGTTCTCTCAGAAAGAGACCCAGTACTTC.